This T cell receptor beta chain stems from a study of T cells in localized non-small cell lung cancer. Here immunoSEQ multiplex PCR was the method, and the copy in TCRdb shows in-frame clones only, minus some. Among under 95,000 clones listed, 80% were seen once. With V trimmed by 5 bases and J by 5 bases, 7 bases remained unmatched. In germline, CDR1 is GTSNPN, CDR2 SVGIG (reference sequence). CDR3 length: 13 residues. About this clone itself: Its antigen is not known.

Points from the study as a whole: Uninvolved adjacent lung showed peak T cell clonality, exceeding tumor. Sequencing was limited to one tumor region, leaving the possibility of heterogeneity open. Researchers found a median around 61 of the top 100 tumor clones in adjacent lung. A raised T cell density in blood coincided with lengthier overall survival.

Sample: peripheral blood, taken before any cancer treatment. The chain uses TRBV30 and TRBJ1-2, with 8 bases matching TRBD1. This TCR came from an older female donor with stage I lung adenocarcinoma. CDR3 sequence (DNA): TGTGCCTGGGGGCAGGGGGCAGGGTATGGCTACACCTTC. This translates into CAWGQGAGYGYTF.